This T cell receptor (beta chain) was captured by sequencing in a study of Ad26.COV2.S vaccination and SARS-CoV-2 variants. About the research overall: Intramuscularly, Ad26.COV2.S was given either once or twice, 56 days apart.

Germline CDR1 reads SGHRS; CDR2 reads YFSETQ. The CDR3 runs 15 residues. J was trimmed by 7 bases and V by 5 bases; bases with no gene match: 8. Clones were sequenced by immunoSEQ multiplex PCR, and TCRdb holds only the in-frame ones, with some missing. The profile shows about 460,000 clones, about 88% of them singletons. Worth noting for this clone: Its target is unknown.

Treatment described: some 19 received Ad26.COV2.S at low or high dose, single or two shots; about 5 received placebo; per-sample allocation not given. After the first vaccine or placebo injection, samples were drawn on day 63. Vaccination used an Ad26 vector expressing Wuhan-strain SARS-CoV-2 spike. Regarding the study as a whole: Substantial breadth was reported for post-vaccination spike-specific CD8+ and CD4+ T cells.

The sequenced sample was peripheral blood, obtained in a trial of Ad26.COV2.S vaccine versus placebo. This sequence was found in a person between 18 and 65 years old who received the Ad26.COV2.S COVID-19 vaccine or a placebo. The chain carries TRBV5-1 and TRBJ2-1, with 11 nucleotides matching TRBD2. The CDR3 DNA follows: TGCGCCAGCAGGGCCGGGACTAGCGGCCAGAATGAGCAGTTCTTC. Protein product: CASRAGTSGQNEQFF.